This T cell receptor (beta chain) was captured in a study of blood T cell repertoires in COVID-19. Study at large: Acute and convalescent COVID-19 samples came from the United States, Italy and Spain. Sample material is recorded as cDNA or gDNA derived from T cells, B-cell-depleted T cells, or PBMCs.

As originally analysed: The assay estimated nucleated cells by amplifying reference gene primers. Measured with immunoSEQ multiplex PCR; TCRdb has only the in-frame clones, and not every one. D and trimming were read from the DNA, whereas the V and J calls and clone size are those reported in that table. The sample holds about 210,000 clones; about 91% are singletons and the top ten take more than 0.95%. Remarks on this clone: Other DNA sequences within the sample encode an identical CDR3.

The length of the CDR3 is 15 residues. CDR1 is SGHRS and CDR2 is YFSETQ in the germline V gene. Trimming pared 0 bases from V and 4 bases from J, leaving 11 bases between. Sequenced input: peripheral blood. This clonotype was sampled from a man aged 25-45 years with acute or convalescent COVID-19. V usage is TRBV5-1 and J usage is TRBJ2-1; the D gene is possibly TRBD1 (5 bases). DNA of the CDR3: TGCGCCAGCAGCTTGGGCCAGGGTGTGTACAATGAGCAGTTCTTC. This encodes CASSLGQGVYNEQFF.